This T cell receptor (beta chain) was sequenced during a study of cytomegalovirus exposure and HLA in healthy donors. At the level of the study: The roughly 120 validation repertoires and the 650 to 850 first-cohort repertoires shared a platform, a later analysis reported. Study conclusions and caveats: With high specificity and sensitivity, the classifier reportedly diagnosed cytomegalovirus status. First-cohort TCR clusters were later found to tend to co-occur in the roughly 130 validation repertoires.

Worth noting for this clone: Its antigen is not identified.

Profiled with immunoSEQ multiplex PCR; TCRdb holds only in-frame clones, not every one. The sample holds 50,000 to 65,000 clones; roughly 87% are singletons and the top ten take around 8.4%. The V end lost 0 bases, the J end lost 1 base, and 9 bases lay between the germline ends. The CDR3 is 15 residues long. Germline V gene data show CDR1 as SGHRS and CDR2 as YFSETQ. The sequenced material came from PBMCs. This TCR derives from a woman aged 18-29 years in good health and CMV-seropositive. The chain is built from TRBV5-1 and TRBJ2-3; D not certain. For the CDR3, the DNA is TGCGCCAGCAGCTTGGGGGCTCGTGGCACAGATACGCAGTATTTT. It translates to CASSLGARGTDTQYF.